This TCR beta chain was recorded in a study of T cell repertoires in cytomegalovirus infection. In the study overall: Recently described HLA-C-restricted plus well-studied HLA-B-restricted CMV epitopes were used. Overall study findings and caveats: HLA-C-restricted, CMV-specific TCR beta clonotypes were dominant ex vivo. Public TCR beta family frequency separated CMV-and-HLA carriers, including in an independent cohort.

TCRdb independently ran MiXCR on the reads; one entry per CDR3 protein. This sample has about 900,000 distinct CDR3 sequences, with around 32% found just once. The V end lost 2 bases, the J end lost 8 bases, and 12 bases lay between the germline ends. Per the germline V gene, CDR1 is MNHEY and CDR2 is SVGAGI. The CDR3 length is 13 residues. Concerning this clonotype itself: Its target is unknown.

The chain carries TRBV6-5 and TRBJ1-2; D possibly corresponds to TRBD1 (6 bases). The sequence was obtained from a human donor in good health (CMV status not recorded). Some clones in this sample may be carry-over from other donors' samples. The source material was cultured CD8+ T cells from PBMCs, sampled from culture after CMV antigen stimulation. In nucleotides, the CDR3 is TGTGCCAGCAGTTACCGGGGGCGAGAGGGCTACACCTTC. The encoded protein is CASSYRGREGYTF.